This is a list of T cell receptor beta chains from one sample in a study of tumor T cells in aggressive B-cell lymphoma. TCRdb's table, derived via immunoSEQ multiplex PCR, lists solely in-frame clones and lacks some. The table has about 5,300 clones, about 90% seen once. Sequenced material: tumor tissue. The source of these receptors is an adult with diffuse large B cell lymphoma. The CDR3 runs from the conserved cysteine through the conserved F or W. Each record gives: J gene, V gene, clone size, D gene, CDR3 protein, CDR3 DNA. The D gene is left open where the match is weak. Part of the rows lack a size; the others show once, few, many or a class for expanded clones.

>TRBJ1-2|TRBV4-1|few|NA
CASSHGQKANYGYTF
TGCGCCAGCAGCCACGGACAGAAAGCTAACTATGGCTACACCTTC
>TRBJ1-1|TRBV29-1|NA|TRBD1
CSHGTGDMNTEAFF
TGCAGCCATGGGACAGGGGACATGAACACTGAAGCTTTCTTT
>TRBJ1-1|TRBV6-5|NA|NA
CASRLDSMNTEAFF
TGTGCCAGCAGACTGGACAGTATGAACACTGAAGCTTTCTTT
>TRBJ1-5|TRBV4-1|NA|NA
CASSPWAPGNQPQHF
TGCGCCAGCAGCCCCTGGGCCCCGGGCAATCAGCCCCAGCATTTT
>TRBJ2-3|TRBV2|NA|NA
CASTGGPSDTQYF
TGTGCCAGCACCGGGGGGCCTAGCGATACGCAGTATTTT
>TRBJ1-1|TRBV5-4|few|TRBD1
CASSPGTGNTEAFF
TGTGCCAGCAGCCCCGGGACAGGGAACACTGAAGCTTTCTTT
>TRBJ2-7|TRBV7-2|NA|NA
CASSFLTGSYEQYF
TGTGCCAGCAGCTTTCTTACAGGATCCTACGAGCAGTACTTC
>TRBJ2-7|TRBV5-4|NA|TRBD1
CASSPGPGQPLFF
TGTGCCAGCAGCCCAGGGCCGGGACAGCCCTTATTTTTC
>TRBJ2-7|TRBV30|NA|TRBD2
CALSGRAKYEQYF
TGTGCACTGAGCGGGAGGGCCAAGTACGAGCAGTACTTC
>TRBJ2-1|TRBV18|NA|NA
CASSSTAYNEQFF
TGTGCCAGCTCATCCACGGCCTACAATGAGCAGTTCTTC
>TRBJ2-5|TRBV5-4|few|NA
CASSLRGGIQETQYF
TGTGCCAGCAGCTTGAGGGGGGGAATCCAAGAGACCCAGTACTTC
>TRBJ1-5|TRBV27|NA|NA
CASSYNRRDQPQHF
TGTGCCAGCAGTTACAATCGCCGGGATCAGCCCCAGCATTTT